The rows below give T cell receptor beta chains drawn from one sample of a study of T cell responses to AZD1222 COVID-19 vaccine. This table comes from immunoSEQ multiplex PCR, and its TCRdb copy is limited to in-frame clones, with some not included. The sample yields roughly 84,000 clones, approximately 90% seen once. The material was peripheral blood, obtained 28 days after the second AZD1222 dose. The receptor source for this set is an adult who received the AZD1222 COVID-19 vaccine. The CDR3 runs from the conserved cysteine through the conserved F or W. A D gene is named only where the DNA matches it firmly. Clone size, where shown, is once, few, many, or a class for clones that have expanded.

>TRBV6-2/TRBV6-3|NA|TRBJ2-3|TRBD2
TGTGCCAGCAGCCACGGGGCCCGACTAGCGGGGGCTCGGAAGTATTTT
CASSHGARLAGARKYF
>TRBV2|once|TRBJ1-5|NA
TGTGCCAGCCGGCCTCGCGAACATCAGCCCCAGCATTTT
CASRPREHQPQHF
>TRBV18|once|TRBJ2-7|NA
TGTGCCAGCTCAGTGACTACCGCCTACGAGCAGTACTTC
CASSVTTAYEQYF
>TRBV19|NA|TRBJ2-7|TRBD1
TGTGCCAGTAGTCTGACAGGGCACGAGCAGTACTTC
CASSLTGHEQYF
>TRBV6-5|NA|TRBJ2-7|NA
TGTGCCAGCAGTTACACCCATTTAACCTACGAGCAGTACTTC
CASSYTHLTYEQYF
>TRBV15|NA|TRBJ1-1|NA
TGTGCCACCAGCAGAGATGAGCCGGGCCCTGAAGCTTTCTTT
CATSRDEPGPEAFF
>TRBV28|NA|TRBJ1-4|NA
TGTGCCAGCAGCCCACCCCGTGGCACCGGCTCTGATGAAAAACTGTTTTTT
CASSPPRGTGSDEKLFF
>TRBV27|NA|TRBJ2-1|TRBD1
TGTGCCAGCAGTTCATACGACAGGGACAATGAGCAGTTCTTC
CASSSYDRDNEQFF
>TRBV7-9|NA|TRBJ2-1|TRBD2
TGTGCCAGCAGCCCCGGACTAGCGGCCTACAATGAGCAGTTCTTC
CASSPGLAAYNEQFF
>TRBV3-1/TRBV3-2|NA|TRBJ1-4|NA
TGTGCCAGCAGCCAAGATCGGGCAGGTTCTATGTTTTTT
CASSQDRAGSMFF
>TRBV7-9|NA|TRBJ1-1|NA
TGTGCCAGCAGCTTAGGCGGGGGTGGAGAGATGAACACTGAAGCTTTCTTT
CASSLGGGGEMNTEAFF
>TRBV5-8|NA|TRBJ2-2|NA
TGTGCCAGCAGTCGGCCGCGAAGGATTACCACCGGGGAGCTGTTTTTT
CASSRPRRITTGELFF
>TRBV27|NA|TRBJ1-5|NA
TGTGCCAGCAGTGGGAGGGGCGATCAGCCCCAGCATTTT
CASSGRGDQPQHF
>TRBV19|NA|TRBJ2-5|TRBD1
TGTGCCAGTAGCCCTGGCGGGACAGGGCTGGAGACCCAGTACTTC
CASSPGGTGLETQYF
>TRBV10-2|NA|TRBJ2-7|NA
TGCGCCAGCATCGAGCGGCTAGGGCAGAACTACGAGCAGTACTTC
CASIERLGQNYEQYF
>TRBV29-1|NA|TRBJ1-4|NA
TGCAGCGGCCTGACAACTAATGAAAAACTGTTTTTT
CSGLTTNEKLFF
>TRBV18|NA|TRBJ1-1|TRBD1
TGTGCCAGCTCATTCGGGACAGGGGGCCGGGGCACTGAAGCTTTCTTT
CASSFGTGGRGTEAFF
>TRBV5-6|NA|TRBJ1-4|NA
TGTGCCAGCAGCTCCCAGACGAGCTCCGCAACTAATGAAAAACTGTTTTTT
CASSSQTSSATNEKLFF
>TRBV6-2/TRBV6-3|NA|TRBJ2-7|NA
TGTGCCAGCAGTTACGCCGCCAACTACCTCTACGAGCAGTACTTC
CASSYAANYLYEQYF
>TRBV6-6|NA|TRBJ1-3|NA
TGTGCCAGCACTGGGGCGGGGGCGCTCGGAAACACCATATATTTT
CASTGAGALGNTIYF
>TRBV4-1|NA|TRBJ2-1|TRBD2
TGCGCCAGCAGCCGTAGCGGGGGGCTTAACAATGAGCAGTTCTTC
CASSRSGGLNNEQFF
>TRBV10-3|NA|TRBJ1-1|NA
TGTGCCATCAGGGGGGATCTGAACACTGAAGCTTTCTTT
CAIRGDLNTEAFF
>TRBV12-3/TRBV12-4|once|TRBJ2-3|NA
TGTGCCAGCAGCTTCCGTGCGGCAGATACGCAGTATTTT
CASSFRAADTQYF